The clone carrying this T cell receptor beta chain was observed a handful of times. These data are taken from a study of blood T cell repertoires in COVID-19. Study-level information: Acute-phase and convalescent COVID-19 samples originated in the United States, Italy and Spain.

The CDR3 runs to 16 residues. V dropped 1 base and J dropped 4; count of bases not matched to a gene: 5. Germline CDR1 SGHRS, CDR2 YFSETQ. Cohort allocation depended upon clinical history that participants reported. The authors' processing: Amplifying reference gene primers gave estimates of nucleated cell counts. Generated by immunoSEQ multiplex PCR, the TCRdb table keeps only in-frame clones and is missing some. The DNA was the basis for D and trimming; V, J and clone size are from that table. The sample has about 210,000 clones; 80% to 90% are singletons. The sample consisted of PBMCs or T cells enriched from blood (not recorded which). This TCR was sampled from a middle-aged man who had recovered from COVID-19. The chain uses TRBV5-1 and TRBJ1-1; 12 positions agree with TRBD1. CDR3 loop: CASSLMGQGASTEAFF. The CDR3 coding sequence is TGCGCCAGCAGCTTGATGGGACAGGGGGCTAGCACTGAAGCTTTCTTT.